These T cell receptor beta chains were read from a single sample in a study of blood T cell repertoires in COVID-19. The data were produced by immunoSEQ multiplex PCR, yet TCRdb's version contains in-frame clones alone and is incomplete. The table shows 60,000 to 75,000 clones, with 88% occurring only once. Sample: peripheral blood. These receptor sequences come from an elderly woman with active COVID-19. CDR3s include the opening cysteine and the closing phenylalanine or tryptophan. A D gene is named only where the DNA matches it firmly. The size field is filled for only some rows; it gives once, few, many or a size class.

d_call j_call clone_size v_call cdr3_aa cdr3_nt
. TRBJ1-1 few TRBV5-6 CASSLGTVNTEAFF TGTGCCAGCAGCTTGGGGACAGTGAACACTGAAGCTTTCTTT
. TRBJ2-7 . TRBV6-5 CASSYPRGNEQYF TGTGCCAGCAGTTACCCTAGGGGCAACGAGCAGTACTTC
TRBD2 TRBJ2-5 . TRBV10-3 CAISEGLAGRTQYF TGTGCCATCAGTGAAGGACTAGCGGGGCGAACCCAGTACTTC
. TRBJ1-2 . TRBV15 CATRSGRGANYGYTF TGTGCCACCAGGAGTGGGAGGGGAGCAAACTATGGCTACACCTTC
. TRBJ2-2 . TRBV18 CASSPQSGVNTGELFF TGTGCCAGCTCACCACAAAGCGGAGTTAACACCGGGGAGCTGTTTTTT
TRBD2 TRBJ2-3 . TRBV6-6 CASRPLAGGADTQYF TGTGCCAGCAGGCCACTAGCGGGGGGGGCAGATACGCAGTATTTT
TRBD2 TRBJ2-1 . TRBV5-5 CASSLLAGSEQFF TGTGCCAGCAGCTTATTAGCGGGGAGTGAGCAGTTCTTC
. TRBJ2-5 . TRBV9 CASSGFGRTQYF TGTGCCAGCAGCGGTTTTGGTAGGACCCAGTACTTC
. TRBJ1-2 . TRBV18 CASSPGGDGGYTF TGTGCCAGCTCACCAGGAGGGGATGGTGGCTACACCTTC
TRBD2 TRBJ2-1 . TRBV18 CASSPSGGRSNEQFF TGTGCCAGCTCACCCTCGGGGGGGCGTAGCAATGAGCAGTTCTTC
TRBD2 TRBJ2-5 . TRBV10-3 CAISGSLAGEQETQYF TGTGCCATCAGTGGATCTCTAGCGGGGGAACAAGAGACCCAGTACTTC
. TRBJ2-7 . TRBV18 CASSPGGKGRYF TGTGCCAGCTCCCCCGGGGGAAAGGGTCGATACTTC
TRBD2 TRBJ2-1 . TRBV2 CASSAAGTSGVTKQFF TGTGCCAGCAGTGCCGCCGGGACTAGCGGGGTAACGAAGCAGTTCTTC
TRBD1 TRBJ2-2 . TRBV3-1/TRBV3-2 CASSYGTGAGELFF TGTGCCAGCAGCTACGGGACAGGGGCCGGGGAGCTGTTTTTT
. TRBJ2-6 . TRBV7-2 CASSLVSRAGANVLTF TGTGCCAGCAGCTTAGTCAGCAGGGCTGGGGCCAACGTCCTGACTTTC
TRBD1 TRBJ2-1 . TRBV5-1 CASYPGTGPNEQFF TGCGCCAGCTACCCCGGGACAGGGCCTAATGAGCAGTTCTTC
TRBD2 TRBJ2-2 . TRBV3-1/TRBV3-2 CASSQLAGGPGELFF TGTGCCAGCAGCCAGTTAGCGGGGGGCCCCGGGGAGCTGTTTTTT
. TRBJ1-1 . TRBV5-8 CASSLGGGGTEAFF TGTGCCAGCAGCTTGGGGGGCGGCGGCACTGAAGCTTTCTTT
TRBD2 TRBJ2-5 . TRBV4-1 CASSRAGTSGSGETQYF TGCGCCAGCAGCCGAGCCGGGACTAGCGGGAGTGGGGAGACCCAGTACTTC